This T cell receptor (beta chain) was sequenced in a study of cytomegalovirus exposure and HLA in healthy donors. With 60 Vbeta and 13 Jbeta primers, the PCR was carried out. Sequenced by immunoSEQ multiplex PCR; TCRdb stores in-frame clones only, minus some. The profile shows about 220,000 clones, about 74% of them singletons. This clone was seen just once. The CDR3 is 17 residues long. Germline CDR1 and CDR2: SGHDN and FVKESK. Trimming pared 0 bases from V and 3 bases from J, leaving 17 bases between. J is TRBJ1-1 and V is TRBV14; D is uncertain. The sequence derives from a woman in her twenties or thirties in good health and CMV-seronegative. The sample taken for sequencing was PBMCs. Written as DNA, the CDR3 is TGTGCCAGCAGCCAAGAAAAATACCAGCCCGGGGACACTGAAGCTTTCTTT. It translates to CASSQEKYQPGDTEAFF. Drawing the rest from reference TRBV14 and TRBJ1-1, the complete variable domain is EAGVTQFPSHSVIEKGQTVTLRCDPISGHDNLYWYRRVMGKEIKFLLHFVKESKQDESGMPNNRFLAERTGGTYSTLKVQPAELEDSGVYFCASSQEKYQPGDTEAFFGQGTRLTVV.